Below, one T cell receptor (beta chain) is given with its context. Its antigen is unidentified. Time point: week 11, during vaccination. The investigators gave 300 ug of mutant IDH1 20-mer peptide in each vaccine dose, together with topical imiquimod. The donors' diagnosis was new WHO grade 3 or 4 astrocytoma that was IDH1-mutant and ATRX-lost. Assay used: immunoSEQ multiplex PCR; TCRdb lists only in-frame clones, some missing. The sample holds tens of thousands of clones, over 80% seen once. The source of the sample is a study of a mutant IDH1 vaccine in newly diagnosed glioma. Whole-study context: The study gave patients eight vaccinations in weeks 1, 3, 5, 7, 11, 15, 19, 23.

Study-wide points: Among top peripheral T cell clonotypes, changes seemed unrelated to pseudoprogression.

Trimming took 4 bases from V and 5 from J, leaving 12 bases between them. The CDR3 is 14 amino acids. Germline assignment: CDR1 SQVTM and CDR2 ANQGSEA. This material consisted of PBMCs, taken from a glioma patient whose treatment included an IDH1 peptide vaccine. V usage is TRBV29-1 and J usage is TRBJ1-6; D is possibly TRBD1 (5 bases). The TCR originated in a man between 35 and 55 years old with glioma. Written as DNA, the CDR3 is TGCAGCGTTGGCGGGACGGAAAATAATTCACCCCTCCACTTT. Protein: CSVGGTENNSPLHF.